These T cell receptor beta chains were read from a single sample in a study of control samples from healthy donors and cancer patients. Only in-frame clones appear in the TCRdb table, and some are missing; sequencing was by immunoSEQ multiplex PCR. The sample shows 150,000 to 200,000 clones, about 93% of them seen only once. Sequenced input: blood. These receptors were taken from a man aged 18 to 30 in good health. CDR3s include the opening cysteine and the closing phenylalanine or tryptophan. Fields, in order: J gene, D gene, CDR3 length, V gene, clone size, CDR3 DNA, CDR3 protein. The D gene is left open where the match is weak. Rows give clone size only sometimes, using once, few, many, or a class for an expanded clone.

j_call: TRBJ1-2
d_call: NA
cdr3_length: 15
v_call: TRBV5-5
clone_size: NA
cdr3_nt: TGTGCCAGCAGCTCCGGACGGCTCTCGAGGGATGGCTACACCTTC
cdr3_aa: CASSSGRLSRDGYTF

j_call: TRBJ1-6
d_call: NA
cdr3_length: 14
v_call: TRBV19
clone_size: NA
cdr3_nt: TGTGCCAGTAGGGATGGGTCCTATAATTCACCCCTCCACTTT
cdr3_aa: CASRDGSYNSPLHF

j_call: TRBJ2-7
d_call: NA
cdr3_length: 17
v_call: TRBV5-4
clone_size: NA
cdr3_nt: TGTGCCAGCAGCTTGGGGTCAGGGGCGGAGAGTTCCTACGAGCAGTACTTC
cdr3_aa: CASSLGSGAESSYEQYF

j_call: TRBJ1-1
d_call: TRBD1
cdr3_length: 12
v_call: TRBV7-9
clone_size: NA
cdr3_nt: TGTGCCAGCAGCCCAAAGACAGGGGATGCTTTCTTT
cdr3_aa: CASSPKTGDAFF

j_call: TRBJ1-4
d_call: TRBD1
cdr3_length: 14
v_call: TRBV10-2
clone_size: NA
cdr3_nt: TGCGCCAGCAGTGAATGGGACAGCAATGAAAAACTGTTTTTT
cdr3_aa: CASSEWDSNEKLFF

j_call: TRBJ1-4
d_call: NA
cdr3_length: 14
v_call: TRBV18
clone_size: NA
cdr3_nt: TGTGCCAGCTCCCCCGGGACATCGGATGAAAAACTGTTTTTT
cdr3_aa: CASSPGTSDEKLFF

j_call: TRBJ1-5
d_call: TRBD1
cdr3_length: 12
v_call: TRBV2
clone_size: NA
cdr3_nt: TGTGCCAGCGACAGGGGGGAACAGCCCCAGCATTTT
cdr3_aa: CASDRGEQPQHF

j_call: TRBJ2-7
d_call: NA
cdr3_length: 13
v_call: TRBV12-3/TRBV12-4
clone_size: NA
cdr3_nt: TGTGCCAGCAGCCCTGGACGGGCCTACGAGCAGTACTTC
cdr3_aa: CASSPGRAYEQYF

j_call: TRBJ2-2
d_call: NA
cdr3_length: 15
v_call: TRBV18
clone_size: once
cdr3_nt: TGTGCCAGCTCGCCTGGACGGTCTAACACCGGGGAGCTGTTTTTT
cdr3_aa: CASSPGRSNTGELFF

j_call: TRBJ2-7
d_call: NA
cdr3_length: 13
v_call: TRBV15
clone_size: few
cdr3_nt: TGTGCCACCAGCAGGCTAGACATGGGCGAGCAGTACTTC
cdr3_aa: CATSRLDMGEQYF

j_call: TRBJ2-3
d_call: NA
cdr3_length: 14
v_call: TRBV5-1
clone_size: once
cdr3_nt: TGCGCCAGTACCACTGGGGGTCCCAGCAATACGCAGTATTTT
cdr3_aa: CASTTGGPSNTQYF

j_call: TRBJ2-5
d_call: TRBD2
cdr3_length: 16
v_call: TRBV11-2
clone_size: NA
cdr3_nt: TGTGCCAGCAGCCGTCGGGTAGCGGGTGACCAAGAGACCCAGTACTTC
cdr3_aa: CASSRRVAGDQETQYF

j_call: TRBJ1-5
d_call: NA
cdr3_length: 14
v_call: TRBV30
clone_size: NA
cdr3_nt: TGTGCCTGGAGTGTTGGCAGGGCGAATCAGCCCCAGCATTTT
cdr3_aa: CAWSVGRANQPQHF

j_call: TRBJ2-7
d_call: NA
cdr3_length: 13
v_call: TRBV11-3
clone_size: NA
cdr3_nt: TGTGCCAGCAGTTACGGAGGGTCAGACGAGCAGTACTTC
cdr3_aa: CASSYGGSDEQYF

j_call: TRBJ2-7
d_call: NA
cdr3_length: 14
v_call: TRBV5-4
clone_size: few
cdr3_nt: TGTGCCAGCAGCTTCATGACAGGCGGCTACGAGCAGTACTTC
cdr3_aa: CASSFMTGGYEQYF

j_call: TRBJ1-2
d_call: NA
cdr3_length: 12
v_call: TRBV12-3/TRBV12-4
clone_size: NA
cdr3_nt: TGTGCCAGCAGTCAGGAATTTGGAGGCTACACCTTC
cdr3_aa: CASSQEFGGYTF

j_call: TRBJ2-2
d_call: NA
cdr3_length: 14
v_call: TRBV5-1
clone_size: NA
cdr3_nt: TGCGCCAGCAGCTTGGAGGGGGTTGGCGGGGAGCTGTTTTTT
cdr3_aa: CASSLEGVGGELFF

j_call: TRBJ2-1
d_call: NA
cdr3_length: 15
v_call: TRBV5-1
clone_size: NA
cdr3_nt: TGCGCCAGCAGCTTCACAGGGAGCTCCTACAATGAGCAGTTCTTC
cdr3_aa: CASSFTGSSYNEQFF

j_call: TRBJ1-1
d_call: NA
cdr3_length: 14
v_call: TRBV6-5
clone_size: NA
cdr3_nt: TGTGCCAGCACCCGACAGCAGCTGAACACTGAAGCTTTCTTT
cdr3_aa: CASTRQQLNTEAFF

j_call: TRBJ2-7
d_call: TRBD1
cdr3_length: 14
v_call: TRBV6-1
clone_size: once
cdr3_nt: TGTGCCAGCAGTGAGGGACAGGGGTCCTACGAGCAGTACTTC
cdr3_aa: CASSEGQGSYEQYF

j_call: TRBJ1-1
d_call: NA
cdr3_length: 12
v_call: TRBV27
clone_size: NA
cdr3_nt: TGTGCCAGCAGTTTGCGGAACACTGAAGCTTTCTTT
cdr3_aa: CASSLRNTEAFF

j_call: TRBJ2-3
d_call: TRBD1
cdr3_length: 15
v_call: TRBV27
clone_size: NA
cdr3_nt: TGTGCCAGCAGTGTCAGGGGGCGCGGCACAGATACGCAGTATTTT
cdr3_aa: CASSVRGRGTDTQYF

j_call: TRBJ2-5
d_call: NA
cdr3_length: 14
v_call: TRBV7-2
clone_size: once
cdr3_nt: TGTGCCAGCAGCCTTAACAGGGTGACGGAGACCCAGTACTTC
cdr3_aa: CASSLNRVTETQYF

j_call: TRBJ1-5
d_call: NA
cdr3_length: 16
v_call: TRBV1
clone_size: NA
cdr3_nt: TGCACCAGCAGCCAAGTGGGCAGGGTGAAGTATCAGCCCCAGCATTTT
cdr3_aa: CTSSQVGRVKYQPQHF

j_call: TRBJ1-2
d_call: TRBD1
cdr3_length: 17
v_call: TRBV5-5
clone_size: NA
cdr3_nt: TGTGCCAGCAGCTCATCGGGACAGGGGGCGGTATGGTATGGCTACACCTTC
cdr3_aa: CASSSSGQGAVWYGYTF

j_call: TRBJ2-7
d_call: TRBD2
cdr3_length: 17
v_call: TRBV5-6
clone_size: NA
cdr3_nt: TGTGCCAGCACCCCCCCCCGGCTAGCGGGGGCGATCTACGAGCAGTACTTC
cdr3_aa: CASTPPRLAGAIYEQYF

j_call: TRBJ1-4
d_call: NA
cdr3_length: 15
v_call: TRBV28
clone_size: NA
cdr3_nt: TGTGCCAGCAGTCAGGTGACAGCAACTAATGAAAAACTGTTTTTT
cdr3_aa: CASSQVTATNEKLFF

j_call: TRBJ2-5
d_call: TRBD2
cdr3_length: 14
v_call: TRBV6-5
clone_size: NA
cdr3_nt: TGTGCCAGCATGATCCTAGCGGGTCAAGAGACCCAGTACTTC
cdr3_aa: CASMILAGQETQYF